This T cell receptor (beta chain) was sequenced during a study of T cell responses to AZD1222 COVID-19 vaccine (dated by TCRdb to the early 2020s). With regard to the full study: AZD1222 recipients given second doses at about 4 weeks or at about 12 weeks were pooled, since spike-specific TCR depth and breadth were not found to differ between the two schedules. Trial participants were enrolled by age into 18-55, 56-69 and 70-plus year subgroups, with about 150, 27 and 61 TCR-sequenced participants respectively. TCR sequencing covered some 250 trial participants: about 210 given two doses of AZD1222 and approximately 26 given two doses of MenACWY control vaccine. On the study overall, not on this receptor specifically: Conclusions about previously exposed vaccinees were limited because only a handful of AZD1222 recipients were SARS-CoV-2 seropositive at baseline. CD4 TCRs associated with the vaccine covered the entire spike protein, and the dominant responses were in regions 160-218 and 743-854. Epitopes outside the regions mutated in the B.1.351 and B.1.1.7 variants were reportedly recognized by nearly half of the unique spike-specific TCRs. After two AZD1222 doses, spike-specific TCR breadth and depth were significantly higher than at day 0 and than in MenACWY recipients. In the small 56-69-year group, the increase in depth fell short of significance, most likely because of low power. Because no day 14 peak-response samples were available, the repertoires could be characterized only after the peak T cell response. Most participants were white British and females outnumbered males, and the authors suggested that clonal diversity may have been underestimated.

This clone was detected only once. Its antigen remains unidentified. No quality values exist for individual bases; no much larger clone is one base distant. The sample's time point label, in plain terms: baseline before first vaccination. The vaccinee samples were drawn from two UK trials, COV001 and COV002, one of which was a single-blind randomized controlled phase 2/3 trial testing AZD1222 (ChAdOx1 nCoV-19) in healthy adults. For TCRbeta chain sequencing, PBMC samples were collected from trial participants at day 0 and at day 28 after the second dose. The CDR3 regions of human TCRbeta chains were analyzed by immunosequencing. The study's own analysis went as follows. Repertoire TCRs were checked for matches against a reference library of SARS-CoV-2-specific TCRs that had been generated using the MIRA antigen-specificity platform. Breadth was defined as the fraction of unique TCRs that were SARS-CoV-2-associated. Depth was defined as the fraction of total T cells that were SARS-CoV-2-associated. Using the MIRA data, each spike-specific TCR was mapped to the spike region that the TCR reacts to and placed in a CD4 or CD8 class. Log10-transformed breadth and depth values were compared by one-way ANOVA with Sidak's multiple comparisons tests. As stored in TCRdb, this immuneACCESS dataset retains in-frame rearrangements with V and J assigned. A fraction of the clones does not appear; measured against another copy, unresolved V genes explain less than half of the discrepancy, and the remainder lacks a known reason. For V, J and clone size, that table is used; D and trimming come from the DNA. Recorded for this sample are about 150,000 clones; around nine tenths of them occurred a single time. Of the sample, roughly 1.7% falls within the top ten clones.

CDR1 and CDR2 (MNHEY, SVGEGT) derive from the germline V gene. Measured from the cysteine to the phenylalanine, the CDR3 is 17 residues long. The DNA shown is the 51-base CDR3, in frame from base 1. The germline ends are 18 bases apart after V is trimmed by 6 bases and J by 0 bases. The chain uses TRBV6-2 or TRBV6-3 and TRBJ1-5; TRBD1 is a possible D gene, resting on 6 matching bases. The starting material was peripheral blood, obtained on day 0 of AZD1222 vaccination. This receptor was obtained from an adult in good health. The base sequence is TGTGCCAGCAGACCTCGGACAGCACTCTTTAGCAATCAGCCCCAGCATTTT. It translates to CASRPRTALFSNQPQHF.